One sample yielded the 30 T cell receptor beta chains listed below, sequenced in a study of CD4 T cells in relation to SARS-CoV-2 and coronaviruses. For these TCRs, the target antigens are not known. Using immunoSEQ multiplex PCR, the repertoire was profiled, and TCRdb retains in-frame clones only, with some absent. The sample records 15,000 to 20,000 clones, roughly 74% being singletons. Before the COVID-19 pandemic, during about 2011-2019, CD4+ T cells were taken from unexposed donors. Isolation of CD4+ T cells took place after about 9 days in culture. The sequenced sample was CD4+ T cells from PBMCs, cultured in vitro. The receptors come from a human donor in good health.

J is TRBJ1-5 and V is TRBV29-1; possibly TRBD1 for D (5 bases). From germline, CDR1 is SQVTM and CDR2 ANQGSEA. The CDR3 length is 13 residues. The ends were cut back, 5 bases at V and 3 bases at J, with 11 bases in the middle. In nucleotides, the CDR3 is TGCAGCGTTATATGGACATACAATCAGCCCCAGCATTTT. Translation gives CSVIWTYNQPQHF.

The J gene is TRBJ2-7, the V gene TRBV20-1; a possible D gene is TRBD2 (7 bases). This CDR3 has 13 amino acids. Germline assignment: CDR1 DFQATT and CDR2 SNEGSKA (reference sequence). V was pared by 3 bases and J by 5 bases, with 14 bases between. The CDR3 loop is CSASLAGGHEQYF. In DNA, the CDR3 is TGCAGTGCTAGTCTCGCCGGGGGGCACGAGCAGTACTTC.

This chain connects TRBV3-1 (or the pseudogene TRBV3-2) to TRBJ1-5; the match to TRBD1 covers 10 bases. This CDR3 spans 15 amino acids. Germline CDR1 and CDR2: LGHDT and YNNKEL (reference sequence). V gave up 1 base and J gave up 6 bases; unmatched junction bases: 3. CDR3 sequence: CASSQGTGGVQPQHF. In nucleotides, the CDR3 is TGTGCCAGCAGCCAAGGGACAGGGGGGGTTCAGCCCCAGCATTTT.

This clone turned up a few times. J is TRBJ1-2 and V is TRBV7-3; 8 bases are shared with TRBD1. V trimming: 3 bases; J trimming: 1 base; junction bases outside the gene matches: 4. Per the germline V gene, CDR1 is SGHTA and CDR2 is FQGTGA. The CDR3 is made up of 15 amino acids. CDR3 coding DNA: TGTGCCAGCAGCTTCGGACAGGGCGATAACTATGGCTACACCTTC. Protein sequence: CASSFGQGDNYGYTF.

The rearrangement joins TRBV29-1 to TRBJ2-7, with D perhaps TRBD1 (6 bases). In germline, CDR1 is SQVTM, CDR2 ANQGSEA. V dropped 1 base and J dropped 3 bases, with 10 bases sitting between them. CDR3 size: 13 residues. As DNA, the CDR3 is TGCAGCGTTGAAGCAGGGGATCTCTACGAGCAGTACTTC. Protein sequence: CSVEAGDLYEQYF.

This sequence joins TRBV24-1 and TRBJ2-1; a possible D gene is TRBD1 (6 bases). The V gene lost 3 bases and the J gene lost 1 base, with 12 bases spanning the gap. In germline, CDR1 is KGHDR, CDR2 SFDVKD. The CDR3 has 16 residues. The chain's CDR3 is CATSDGTPKSYNEQFF. The DNA for the CDR3 is TGTGCCACCAGTGATGGGACACCAAAGTCCTACAATGAGCAGTTCTTC.

The genes are TRBV24-1 and TRBJ1-2; possible D gene TRBD1, 6 bases. In germline, CDR1 is KGHDR, CDR2 SFDVKD. Trimming stripped 1 base from V and 9 bases from J, with 11 bases between. This CDR3 contains 13 residues. DNA of the CDR3: TGTGCCACCAGTGATTTATCAGGGGTGAGCTACACCTTC. Protein sequence: CATSDLSGVSYTF.

The chain combines TRBV4-1 with TRBJ1-1; D is unresolved. Trimming took 4 bases from V and 0 from J, leaving 18 bases between them. CDR1 is MGHRA, CDR2 YSYEKL, per germline. The CDR3 runs 17 residues. Here the CDR3 reads CASSLPLGKGLNTEAFF. DNA for the CDR3: TGCGCCAGCAGCCTTCCTCTAGGTAAGGGATTGAACACTGAAGCTTTCTTT.

The V call is TRBV19, the J call TRBJ2-7; the match to TRBD1 covers 8 bases. Germline lookup yields CDR1 LNHDA and CDR2 SQIVND (reference sequence). V gave up 6 bases and J gave up 8 bases; unmatched junction bases: 9. The CDR3 sequence is 13 residues long. CDR3 nucleotide sequence: TGTGCCAGTAGCCCAGCATCAGGGGGCCAGCAGTACTTC. Translation: CASSPASGGQQYF.

This chain connects TRBV29-1 to TRBJ2-5; tentative D call: TRBD2 (6 bases). The ends were cut back, 0 bases at V and 4 bases at J, with 15 bases in the middle. CDR3 length: 15 amino acids. CDR1 and CDR2 from the germline V gene are SQVTM and ANQGSEA. The CDR3: CSVEEGGVGGETQYF. The CDR3 DNA reads as TGCAGCGTTGAAGAAGGCGGGGTAGGAGGAGAGACCCAGTACTTC.

The count of this clone is one. The chain joins TRBV27 to TRBJ2-1; no firm D call. CDR1 is MNHEY and CDR2 is SMNVEV in the germline V gene (reference sequence). Trimming shortened V by 3 bases and J by 4 bases, and 16 bases separated the two germline ends. The CDR3 runs 16 residues. The CDR3: CASSLTPAVRYNEQFF. In DNA form, the CDR3 reads TGTGCCAGCAGTTTGACTCCGGCAGTCCGTTACAATGAGCAGTTCTTC.

The chain combines TRBV2 with TRBJ1-3; D is uncertain. In germline, CDR1 is SNHLY, CDR2 FYNNEI. The V gene lost 6 bases and the J gene lost 2 bases, with 14 bases spanning the gap. CDR3 length: 15 residues. CDR3: CASRQELWTGNTIYF. CDR3 DNA sequence: TGTGCCAGCAGGCAGGAGTTGTGGACTGGAAACACCATATATTTT. Full variable domain (missing parts from reference TRBV2 and TRBJ1-3): EPEVTQTPSHQVTQMGQEVILRCVPISNHLYFYWYRQILGQKVEFLVSFYNNEISEKSEIFDDQFSVERPDGSNFTLKIRSTKLEDSAMYFCASRQELWTGNTIYFGEGSWLTVV.

The V gene is TRBV24-1, the J gene TRBJ2-7; D not resolved. The germline CDR1 and CDR2 sequences are KGHDR and SFDVKD. This CDR3 comprises 15 residues. V was trimmed by 4 bases and J by 0 bases, leaving 12 bases between them. The CDR3 coding sequence is TGTGCCACCAGTGAACACCATAGTGGCTCCTACGAGCAGTACTTC. This translates into CATSEHHSGSYEQYF.

V is TRBV7-9 and J is TRBJ2-5; D ambiguous. Germline V gene data show CDR1 as SEHNR and CDR2 as FQNEAQ (reference sequence). This CDR3 is built from 11 residues. Trimming took 1 base from V and 8 from J, leaving 5 bases between them. CDR3 sequence (DNA): TGTGCCAGCAGCTTAGTAGAAACCCAGTACTTC. Encoded protein: CASSLVETQYF.

There are a few counts of this clone. This chain links TRBV6-1 with TRBJ1-2; D is undetermined. The CDR3 has 12 residues. Germline assignment: CDR1 MNHNS and CDR2 SASEGT. V lost 1 base to trimming and J lost 7 bases, with 7 bases between them. This CDR3 reads CASSEGAFGYTF. CDR3 DNA: TGTGCCAGCAGTGAAGGGGCTTTTGGCTACACCTTC.

The chain uses TRBV5-1 and TRBJ2-1; D uncertain. V was pared by 2 bases and J by 7 bases, with 4 bases between. The CDR3 has 11 residues. The germline V gene has CDR1 SGHRS and CDR2 YFSETQ. The chain's CDR3 is CASSLLNEQFF. The CDR3 coding sequence is TGCGCCAGCAGCTTATTAAATGAGCAGTTCTTC.

The chain links TRBV6-4 to TRBJ2-1; the match to TRBD2 covers 7 bases. After removal of 4 bases from V and 8 bases from J, the junction contained 14 bases not matched to a gene. From germline, CDR1 is MRHNA and CDR2 SNTAGT. This CDR3 has 16 residues. The CDR3 is CASSAATGSGAHEQFF. CDR3 in DNA: TGTGCCAGCAGTGCCGCGACGGGGAGCGGGGCCCATGAGCAGTTCTTC.

CDR3 sequence (DNA): TGTGCCAGCAGCTTAGTCGGCTCCTCCTACGAGCAGTACTTC. Its translation is CASSLVGSSYEQYF. The chain recombines TRBV7-2 with TRBJ2-7, with D unresolved. Trimming cost V 1 base and J 0 bases, with 7 bases left between them. Germline V lookup: CDR1 SGHTA, CDR2 FQGNSA. This CDR3 contains 14 residues.

V gene TRBV5-4 combines with J gene TRBJ1-2; D possibly corresponds to TRBD1 (6 bases). Trimming shortened V by 0 bases and J by 3 bases, and 9 bases separated the two germline ends. The CDR3 is made up of 14 amino acids. Germline values: CDR1 SGHNT, CDR2 YYREEE (reference sequence). Here the CDR3 DNA reads TGTGCCAGCAGCTTGGGAGGGGGAGACTATGGCTACACCTTC. It translates to CASSLGGGDYGYTF. The full variable domain, completed using reference TRBV5-4 and TRBJ1-2, is ETGVTQSPTHLIKTRGQQVTLRCSSQSGHNTVSWYQQALGQGPQFIFQYYREEENGRGNFPPRFSGLQFPNYSSELNVNALELDDSALYLCASSLGGGDYGYTFGSGTRLTVV.

The chain links TRBV11-2 to TRBJ2-5; D perhaps matches TRBD2 (5 bases). The CDR3 has 15 amino acids. Per germline, CDR1 SGHAT and CDR2 FQNNGV. With 0 bases removed from V and 9 bases from J, the gap between germline ends came to 17 bases. CDR3 amino acids: CASSLDQERVRAQYF. CDR3 nucleotide sequence: TGTGCCAGCAGCTTAGATCAGGAGAGGGTCAGAGCCCAGTACTTC.

V is TRBV28 and J is TRBJ1-1; D gene unclear. The V gene lost 6 bases and the J gene lost 0 bases, with 8 bases spanning the gap. Germline CDR1 reads MDHEN; CDR2 reads SYDVKM. This CDR3 comprises 13 residues. DNA of the CDR3: TGTGCCAGCAGGGTGTCCATGAACACTGAAGCTTTCTTT. Translation gives CASRVSMNTEAFF.

This sequence joins TRBV7-9 and TRBJ2-7, with 10 bases that match TRBD1. V trimming: 1 base; J trimming: 5 bases; junction bases outside the gene matches: 2. CDR3 length equals 14 residues. Germline-derived CDR1 and CDR2 are SEHNR and FQNEAQ (reference sequence). The CDR3 protein is CASSLGTGGNEQYF. Here the CDR3 DNA reads TGTGCCAGCAGCTTAGGGACAGGGGGAAACGAGCAGTACTTC. Full variable domain (rest looked up from reference TRBV7-9 and TRBJ2-7): DTGVSQNPRHKITKRGQNVTFRCDPISEHNRLYWYRQTLGQGPEFLTYFQNEAQLEKSRLLSDRFSAERPKGSFSTLEIQRTEQGDSAMYLCASSLGTGGNEQYFGPGTRLTVT.

The CDR3 protein is CASSELAGRTSYNEQFF. CDR3 coding DNA: TGTGCCAGCAGTGAGCTAGCGGGCCGAACCTCCTACAATGAGCAGTTCTTC. The chain couples TRBV25-1 to TRBJ2-1; TRBD2 matches 8 bases. Per germline, CDR1 MGHDK and CDR2 SYGVNS. Trimming cost V 3 bases and J 0 bases; bases outside gene matches: 7. CDR3 length: 17 residues. The full variable domain, its missing parts supplied by reference TRBV25-1 and TRBJ2-1, is EADIYQTPRYLVIGTGKKITLECSQTMGHDKMYWYQQDPGMELHLIHYSYGVNSTEKGDLSSESTVSRIRTEHFPLTLESARPSHTSQYLCASSELAGRTSYNEQFFGPGTRLTVL.

The V call is TRBV7-2, the J call TRBJ1-2; D is ambiguous. Germline-derived CDR1 and CDR2 are SGHTA and FQGNSA. Trimming removed 3 bases at V and 0 bases at J, with 5 bases between. This CDR3 has 13 amino acids. CDR3 region: CASSFTTNYGYTF. In DNA form, the CDR3 reads TGTGCCAGCAGCTTTACAACTAACTATGGCTACACCTTC.

This clone has just a few counts. V gene TRBV7-9 combines with J gene TRBJ1-3; unclear D gene. This CDR3 contains 14 residues. The germline V gene has CDR1 SEHNR and CDR2 FQNEAQ (reference sequence). V lost 5 bases to trimming and J lost 4 bases, with 12 bases between them. The CDR3 sequence is CASSQSLIGNTIYF. CDR3 sequence (DNA): TGTGCCAGCAGCCAGTCCCTGATCGGAAACACCATATATTTT. The full variable domain, rest sourced from reference TRBV7-9 and TRBJ1-3, is DTGVSQNPRHKITKRGQNVTFRCDPISEHNRLYWYRQTLGQGPEFLTYFQNEAQLEKSRLLSDRFSAERPKGSFSTLEIQRTEQGDSAMYLCASSQSLIGNTIYFGEGSWLTVV.

This chain uses TRBV2 with TRBJ2-7; possibly TRBD2 for D (5 bases). V was clipped by 0 bases and J by 6 bases, with 12 bases between them. This CDR3 is 14 amino acids long. The germline V gene encodes CDR1 SNHLY and CDR2 FYNNEI. The CDR3 sequence: CASSEAGVVTEQYF. CDR3 nucleotide sequence: TGTGCCAGCAGTGAAGCGGGAGTGGTGACCGAGCAGTACTTC.

The chain is built from TRBV30 and TRBJ2-1, with 7 bases identical to TRBD1. There are 16 residues in the CDR3. Looked up from germline, CDR1 is GTSNPN and CDR2 is SVGIG (reference sequence). The V gene end was trimmed by 3 bases and the J gene end by 5 bases; junction bases not matched to a gene: 13. The chain's CDR3 is CAWSLGWGQRNNEQFF. CDR3 bases: TGTGCCTGGAGCTTGGGTTGGGGACAGAGAAACAATGAGCAGTTCTTC.

This clone showed up just once. The chain carries TRBV5-1 and TRBJ1-1, with TRBD1 identical over 8 bases. The CDR3 spans 14 residues. The germline gives CDR1 SGHRS, CDR2 YFSETQ. V was clipped by 2 bases and J by 7 bases; unmatched bases: 7. CDR3 nucleotide sequence: TGCGCCAGCAGCTTACGAACAGGGGGTGGTGAAGCTTTCTTT. Its protein product is CASSLRTGGGEAFF.

This rearrangement joins TRBV28 to TRBJ2-7, with 8 positions matching TRBD1. V gave up 7 bases and J gave up 0 bases; unmatched junction bases: 8. The CDR3 is 15 amino acids. Looked up from germline, CDR1 is MDHEN and CDR2 is SYDVKM. This CDR3 reads CASNRPGTGSYEQYF. The CDR3 bases are TGTGCCAGCAACCGGCCGGGGACAGGCTCCTACGAGCAGTACTTC.

A few counts support this clone. This chain uses TRBV6-5 with TRBJ2-1; TRBD2 might be the D (6 bases). V was cut by 6 bases and J by 9 bases, with 18 bases left in between. Germline CDR1 MNHEY, CDR2 SVGAGI. The CDR3 loop spans 14 amino acids. The CDR3 bases are TGTGCCAGCAGCGTTGCTAGCGAAAGAAGTGAGCAGTTCTTC. Translating it yields CASSVASERSEQFF.